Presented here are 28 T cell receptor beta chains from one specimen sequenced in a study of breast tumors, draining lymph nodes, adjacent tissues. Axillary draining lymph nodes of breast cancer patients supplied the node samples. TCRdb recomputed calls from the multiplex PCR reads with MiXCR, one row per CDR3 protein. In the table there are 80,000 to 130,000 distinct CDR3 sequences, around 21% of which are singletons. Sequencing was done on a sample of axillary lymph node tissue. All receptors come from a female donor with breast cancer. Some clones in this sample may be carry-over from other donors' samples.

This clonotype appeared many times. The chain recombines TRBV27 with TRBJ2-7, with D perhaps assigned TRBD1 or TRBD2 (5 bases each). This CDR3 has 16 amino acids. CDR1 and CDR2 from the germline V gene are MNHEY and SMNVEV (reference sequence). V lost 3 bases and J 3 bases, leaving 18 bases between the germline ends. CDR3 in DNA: TGTGCCAGCAGTTTTTACCGCCGGGGCAGGAGCTACGAGCAGTACTTC. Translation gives CASSFYRRGRSYEQYF.

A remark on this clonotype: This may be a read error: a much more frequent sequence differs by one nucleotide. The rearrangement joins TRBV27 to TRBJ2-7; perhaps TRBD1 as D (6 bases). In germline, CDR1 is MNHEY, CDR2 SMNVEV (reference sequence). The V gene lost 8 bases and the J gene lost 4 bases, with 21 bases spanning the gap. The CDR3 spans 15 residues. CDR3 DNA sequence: TGTGCCAGCGGCCCCGAGGACAGCTGGGATTACGAGCAGTACTTC. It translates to CASGPEDSWDYEQYF.

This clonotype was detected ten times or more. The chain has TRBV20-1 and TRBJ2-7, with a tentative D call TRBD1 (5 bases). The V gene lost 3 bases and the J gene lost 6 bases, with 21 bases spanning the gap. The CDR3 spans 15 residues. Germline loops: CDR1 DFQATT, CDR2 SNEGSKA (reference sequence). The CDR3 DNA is TGCAGTGCTAGGGACCTAACAGGACACATGCGCGAGCAGTACTTC. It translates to CSARDLTGHMREQYF.

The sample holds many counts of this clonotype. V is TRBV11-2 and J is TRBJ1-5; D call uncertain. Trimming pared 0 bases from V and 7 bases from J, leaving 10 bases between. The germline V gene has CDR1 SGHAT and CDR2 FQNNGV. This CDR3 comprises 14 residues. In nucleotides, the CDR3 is TGTGCCAGCAGCTTAGAAAGCAATCGACAGCCCCAGCATTTT. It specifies CASSLESNRQPQHF.

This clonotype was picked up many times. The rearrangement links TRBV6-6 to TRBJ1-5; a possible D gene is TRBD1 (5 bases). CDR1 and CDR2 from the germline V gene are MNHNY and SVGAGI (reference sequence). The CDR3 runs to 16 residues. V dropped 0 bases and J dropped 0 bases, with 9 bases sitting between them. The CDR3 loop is CASSYSGDYSNQPQHF. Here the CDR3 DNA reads TGTGCCAGCAGTTACTCAGGGGACTATAGCAATCAGCCCCAGCATTTT.

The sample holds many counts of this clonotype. CDR3 residues: CASSATGSSYEQYF. The CDR3 DNA sequence: TGTGCCAGCTCAGCTACAGGTAGCTCCTACGAGCAGTACTTC. The V call is TRBV18, the J call TRBJ2-7, with a weak D call TRBD1 (5 bases). Germline-derived CDR1 and CDR2 are KGHSH and LQKENI. The CDR3 covers 14 residues. V was clipped by 5 bases and J by 0 bases, with 11 bases between them.

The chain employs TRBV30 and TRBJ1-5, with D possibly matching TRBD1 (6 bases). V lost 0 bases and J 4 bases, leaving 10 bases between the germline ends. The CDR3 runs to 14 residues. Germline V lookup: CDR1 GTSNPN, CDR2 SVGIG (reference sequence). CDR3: CAWSVLGGNQPQHF. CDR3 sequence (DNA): TGTGCCTGGAGTGTTTTAGGGGGGAATCAGCCCCAGCATTTT. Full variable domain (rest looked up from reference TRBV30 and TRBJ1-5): SQTIHQWPATLVQPVGSPLSLECTVEGTSNPNLYWYRQAAGRGLQLLFYSVGIGQISSEVPQNLSASRPQDRQFILSSKKLLLSDSGFYLCAWSVLGGNQPQHFGDGTRLSIL.

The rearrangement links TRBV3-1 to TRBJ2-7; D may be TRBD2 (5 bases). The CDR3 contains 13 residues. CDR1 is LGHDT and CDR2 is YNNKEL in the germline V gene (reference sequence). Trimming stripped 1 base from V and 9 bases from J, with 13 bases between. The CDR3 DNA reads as TGTGCCAGCAGCCAAGGGGCGGGTGGCGTGCAGTACTTC. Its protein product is CASSQGAGGVQYF.

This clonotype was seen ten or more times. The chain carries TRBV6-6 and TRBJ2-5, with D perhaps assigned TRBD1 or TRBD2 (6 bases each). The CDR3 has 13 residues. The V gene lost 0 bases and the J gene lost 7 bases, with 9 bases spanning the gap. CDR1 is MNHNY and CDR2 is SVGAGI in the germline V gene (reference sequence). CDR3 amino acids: CASSYSEGGTQYF. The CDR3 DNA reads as TGTGCCAGCAGTTACTCGGAGGGGGGGACCCAGTACTTC.

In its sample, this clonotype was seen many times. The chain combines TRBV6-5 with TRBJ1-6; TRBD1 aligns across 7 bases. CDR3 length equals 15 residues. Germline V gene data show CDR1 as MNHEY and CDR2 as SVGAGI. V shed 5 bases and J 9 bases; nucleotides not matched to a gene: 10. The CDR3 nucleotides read TGTGCCAGCAGTCCGTCGACAGGGAGTGCTTCACCCCTCCACTTT. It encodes CASSPSTGSASPLHF.

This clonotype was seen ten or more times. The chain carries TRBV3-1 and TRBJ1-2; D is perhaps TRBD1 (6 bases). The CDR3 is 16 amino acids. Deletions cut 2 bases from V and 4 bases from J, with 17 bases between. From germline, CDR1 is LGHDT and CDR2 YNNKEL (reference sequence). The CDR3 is CASSQLRSTGSYGYTF. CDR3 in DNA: TGTGCCAGCAGCCAACTCCGATCCACAGGGTCCTATGGCTACACCTTC. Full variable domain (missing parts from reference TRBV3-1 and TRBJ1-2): DTAVSQTPKYLVTQMGNDKSIKCEQNLGHDTMYWYKQDSKKFLKIMFSYNNKELIINETVPNRFSPKSPDKAHLNLHINSLELGDSAVYFCASSQLRSTGSYGYTFGSGTRLTVV.

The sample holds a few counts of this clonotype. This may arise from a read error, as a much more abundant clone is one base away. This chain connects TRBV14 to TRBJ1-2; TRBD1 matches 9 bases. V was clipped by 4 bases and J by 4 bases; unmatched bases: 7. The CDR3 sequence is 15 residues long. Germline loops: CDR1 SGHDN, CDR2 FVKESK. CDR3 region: CASSPRDRDPYGYTF. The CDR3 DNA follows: TGTGCCAGCAGCCCCCGGGACAGGGACCCCTATGGCTACACCTTC.

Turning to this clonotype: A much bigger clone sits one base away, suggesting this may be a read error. The CDR3 region has the DNA TGTGCCTGCAGACCCGGGACAGGGGGAACCGGCGAGCAGTACTTC. It is translated as CACRPGTGGTGEQYF. V and J are TRBV27 and TRBJ2-7; 11 nucleotides match TRBD1. The CDR3 is made up of 15 amino acids. Germline-derived CDR1 and CDR2 are MNHEY and SMNVEV (reference sequence).

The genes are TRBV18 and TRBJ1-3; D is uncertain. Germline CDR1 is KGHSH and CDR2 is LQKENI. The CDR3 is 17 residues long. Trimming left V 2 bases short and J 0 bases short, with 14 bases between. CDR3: CASSPFQVENSGNTIYF. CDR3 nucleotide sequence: TGTGCCAGCTCACCATTCCAGGTGGAGAACTCTGGAAACACCATATATTTT.

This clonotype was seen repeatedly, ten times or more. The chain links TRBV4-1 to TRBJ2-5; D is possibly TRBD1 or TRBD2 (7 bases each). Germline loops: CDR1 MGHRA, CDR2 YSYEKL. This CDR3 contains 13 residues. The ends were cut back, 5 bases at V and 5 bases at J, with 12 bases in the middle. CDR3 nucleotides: TGCGCCAGCAGCAGACAGGGAGGGGAGACCCAGTACTTC. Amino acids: CASSRQGGETQYF.

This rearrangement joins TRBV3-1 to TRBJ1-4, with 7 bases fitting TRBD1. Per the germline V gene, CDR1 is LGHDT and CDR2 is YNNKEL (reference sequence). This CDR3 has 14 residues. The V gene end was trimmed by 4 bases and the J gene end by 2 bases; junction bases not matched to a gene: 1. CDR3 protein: CASSLQGTNEKLFF. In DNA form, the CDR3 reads TGTGCCAGCAGCCTACAGGGGACTAATGAAAAACTGTTTTTT. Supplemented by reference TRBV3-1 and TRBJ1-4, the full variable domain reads DTAVSQTPKYLVTQMGNDKSIKCEQNLGHDTMYWYKQDSKKFLKIMFSYNNKELIINETVPNRFSPKSPDKAHLNLHINSLELGDSAVYFCASSLQGTNEKLFFGSGTQLSVL.

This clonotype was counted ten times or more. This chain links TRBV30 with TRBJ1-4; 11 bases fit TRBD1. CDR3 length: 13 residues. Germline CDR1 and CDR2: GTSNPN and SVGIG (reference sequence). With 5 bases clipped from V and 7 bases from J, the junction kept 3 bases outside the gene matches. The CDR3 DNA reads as TGTGCCTGGGGACAGGGGGCGAGTGAAAAACTGTTTTTT. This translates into CAWGQGASEKLFF. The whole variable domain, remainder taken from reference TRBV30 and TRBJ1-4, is SQTIHQWPATLVQPVGSPLSLECTVEGTSNPNLYWYRQAAGRGLQLLFYSVGIGQISSEVPQNLSASRPQDRQFILSSKKLLLSDSGFYLCAWGQGASEKLFFGSGTQLSVL.

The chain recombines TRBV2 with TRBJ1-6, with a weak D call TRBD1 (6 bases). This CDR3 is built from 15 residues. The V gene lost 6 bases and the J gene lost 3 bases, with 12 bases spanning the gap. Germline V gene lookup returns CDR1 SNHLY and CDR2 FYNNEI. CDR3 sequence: CASSSGQYYNSPLHF. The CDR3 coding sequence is TGTGCCAGCAGCTCCGGACAGTACTATAATTCACCCCTCCACTTT.

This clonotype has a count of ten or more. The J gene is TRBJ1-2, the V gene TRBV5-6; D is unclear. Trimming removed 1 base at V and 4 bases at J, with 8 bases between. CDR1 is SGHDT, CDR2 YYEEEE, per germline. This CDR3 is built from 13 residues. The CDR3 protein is CASSLSESYGYTF. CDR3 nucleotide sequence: TGTGCCAGCAGCTTGAGTGAAAGCTATGGCTACACCTTC. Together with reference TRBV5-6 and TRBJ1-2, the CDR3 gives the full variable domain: DAGVTQSPTHLIKTRGQQVTLRCSPKSGHDTVSWYQQALGQGPQFIFQYYEEEERQRGNFPDRFSGHQFPNYSSELNVNALLLGDSALYLCASSLSESYGYTFGSGTRLTVV.

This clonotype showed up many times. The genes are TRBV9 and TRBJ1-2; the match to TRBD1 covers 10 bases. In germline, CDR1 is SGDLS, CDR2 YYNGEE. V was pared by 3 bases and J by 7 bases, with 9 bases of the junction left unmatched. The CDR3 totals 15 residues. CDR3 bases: TGTGCCAGCAGCGGTCGACAGGGGGCTATAGGTGGCTACACCTTC. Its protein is CASSGRQGAIGGYTF.

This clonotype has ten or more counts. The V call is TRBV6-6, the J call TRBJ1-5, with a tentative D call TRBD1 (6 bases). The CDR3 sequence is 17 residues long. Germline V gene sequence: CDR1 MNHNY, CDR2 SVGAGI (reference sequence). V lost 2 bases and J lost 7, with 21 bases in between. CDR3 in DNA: TGTGCCAGCAGTTACCCTATCGAGGGGGAGGGAGGCCAGCCCCAGCATTTT. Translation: CASSYPIEGEGGQPQHF.

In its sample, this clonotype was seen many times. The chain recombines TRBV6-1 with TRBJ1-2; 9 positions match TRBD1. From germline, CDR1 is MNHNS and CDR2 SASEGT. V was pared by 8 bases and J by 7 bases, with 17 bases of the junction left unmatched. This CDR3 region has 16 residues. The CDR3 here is CASASAGGTGLSGYTF. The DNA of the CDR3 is TGTGCCAGCGCCTCCGCGGGGGGGACAGGGTTATCTGGCTACACCTTC.

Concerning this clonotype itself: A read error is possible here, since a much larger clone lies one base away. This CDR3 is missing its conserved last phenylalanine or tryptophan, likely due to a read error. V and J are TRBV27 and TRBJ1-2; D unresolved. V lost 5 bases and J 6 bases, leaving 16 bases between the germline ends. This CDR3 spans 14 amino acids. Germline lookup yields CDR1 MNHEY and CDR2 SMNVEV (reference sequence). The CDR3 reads CASSNAPEGHGYTL. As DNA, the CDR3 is TGTGCCAGCAGTAACGCTCCCGAGGGCCATGGCTACACCCTC.

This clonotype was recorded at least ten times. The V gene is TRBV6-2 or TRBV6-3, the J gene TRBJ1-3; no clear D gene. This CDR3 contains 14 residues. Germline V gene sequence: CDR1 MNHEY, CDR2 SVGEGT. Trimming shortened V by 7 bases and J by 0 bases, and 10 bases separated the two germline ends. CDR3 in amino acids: CASKSSVSGNTIYF. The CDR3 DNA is TGTGCCAGCAAGAGTTCCGTCTCTGGAAACACCATATATTTT.

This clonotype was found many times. The CDR3 DNA follows: TGCGCCAGCAGCCAAGTGGGGGGTCTCACCGGGGAGCTGTTTTTT. It codes for CASSQVGGLTGELFF. The V and J genes are TRBV4-1 and TRBJ2-2, with D perhaps TRBD2 (6 bases). V was shortened by 1 base and J by 4 bases, with 10 bases between the two germline ends. This CDR3 contains 15 residues. The germline gives CDR1 MGHRA, CDR2 YSYEKL.

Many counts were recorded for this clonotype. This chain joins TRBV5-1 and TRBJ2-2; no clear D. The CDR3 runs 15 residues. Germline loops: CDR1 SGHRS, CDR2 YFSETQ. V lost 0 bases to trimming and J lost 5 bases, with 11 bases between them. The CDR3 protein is CASSLGGTSTGELFF. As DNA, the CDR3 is TGCGCCAGCAGCTTGGGGGGAACAAGTACCGGGGAGCTGTTTTTT.

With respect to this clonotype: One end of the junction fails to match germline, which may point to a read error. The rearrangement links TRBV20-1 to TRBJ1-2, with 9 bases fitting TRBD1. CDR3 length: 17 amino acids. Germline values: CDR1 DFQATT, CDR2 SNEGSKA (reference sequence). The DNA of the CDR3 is TGCAGTGCTCCCCAGACGACAGGGGGTCTGGCTAACTATGGCTACGCCTTC. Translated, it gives CSAPQTTGGLANYGYAF.

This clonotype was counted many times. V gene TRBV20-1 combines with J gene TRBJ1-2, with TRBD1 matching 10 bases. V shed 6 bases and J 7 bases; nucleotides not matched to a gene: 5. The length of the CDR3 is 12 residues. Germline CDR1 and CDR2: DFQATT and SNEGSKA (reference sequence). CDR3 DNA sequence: TGCAGTGCCGAGACAGGGGGCCTTGGCTACACCTTC. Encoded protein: CSAETGGLGYTF.